A selection of T cell receptor beta chains follows, all from one sample in a study of graft-versus-host responses after intestinal transplantation. Sequencing used immunoSEQ multiplex PCR; TCRdb keeps in-frame clones, though not all of them. The sample lists about 9,100 clones, over 65% occurring once. This material consisted of ileum tissue, taken about 490 days after intestinal transplant. These receptors originate from a human patient who received an intestinal transplant, so some T cells may come from the graft donor. The CDR3 runs from the conserved cysteine through the conserved F or W. A D gene is named only where the DNA matches it firmly. Only part of the rows carry a size: once, few, many, or a class if the clone is expanded.

clone_size,v_call,d_call,j_call,cdr3_aa,cdr3_nt
few,TRBV5-1,TRBD2,TRBJ2-7,CASSSSGRASEQYF,TGCGCCAGCAGCTCTAGCGGGAGGGCTAGCGAGCAGTACTTC
NA,TRBV6-1,TRBD2,TRBJ2-7,CASSERTSGSYEQYF,TGTGCCAGCAGTGAAAGGACTAGCGGCTCCTACGAGCAGTACTTC
few,TRBV5-1,NA,TRBJ2-2,CASSIDTNTGELFF,TGCGCCAGCAGCATTGACACGAACACCGGGGAGCTGTTTTTT
NA,TRBV29-1,TRBD1,TRBJ2-1,CSVVGTGYNEQFF,TGCAGCGTTGTAGGGACAGGATACAATGAGCAGTTCTTC
once,TRBV9,TRBD2,TRBJ2-1,CASSVSGSSYNEQFF,TGTGCCAGCAGCGTAAGCGGGAGCTCCTACAATGAGCAGTTCTTC
NA,TRBV10-3,TRBD2,TRBJ2-7,CASSAGGLAGTYEQYF,TGTGCCAGCAGTGCTGGGGGACTAGCGGGAACCTACGAGCAGTACTTC
NA,TRBV23-1,NA,TRBJ2-7,CASSQSATGIANSYEQYF,TGCGCCAGCAGTCAATCAGCTACAGGGATAGCAAACTCCTACGAGCAGTACTTC
NA,TRBV5-1,TRBD1,TRBJ2-2,CASSRGQGAGGELFF,TGCGCCAGCAGCCGCGGACAGGGGGCTGGCGGGGAGCTGTTTTTT
NA,TRBV4-1,TRBD2,TRBJ2-1,CASSPSPREVVQFF,TGCGCCAGCAGCCCAAGCCCACGGGAGGTGGTGCAGTTCTTC
NA,TRBV4-1,TRBD1,TRBJ2-5,CASSQESAGGGETQYF,TGCGCCAGCAGCCAAGAAAGCGCAGGGGGCGGAGAGACCCAGTACTTC
NA,TRBV7-9,TRBD2,TRBJ2-7,CASSLAFGLAGGGQYF,TGTGCCAGCAGCTTAGCGTTCGGACTAGCGGGGGGCGGGCAGTACTTC
NA,TRBV7-3,NA,TRBJ2-1,CASSLDAGSYNEQFF,TGTGCCAGCAGCTTAGACGCCGGGTCCTACAATGAGCAGTTCTTC
NA,TRBV11-1,NA,TRBJ2-2,CASSLAQYTGELFF,TGTGCCAGCAGCTTAGCACAGTACACCGGGGAGCTGTTTTTT
NA,TRBV28,NA,TRBJ1-5,CASALQRQPQHF,TGTGCCAGCGCACTTCAGCGGCAGCCCCAGCATTTT
NA,TRBV28,NA,TRBJ2-1,CASIHGGNHNEQFF,TGTGCCAGCATCCACGGAGGGAATCACAATGAGCAGTTCTTC
NA,TRBV25-1,NA,TRBJ1-5,CASLTLRGFNQPQHF,TGTGCCAGCCTAACCCTTCGGGGGTTTAATCAGCCCCAGCATTTT
NA,TRBV7-8,NA,TRBJ2-3,CASSLNPGRAADTQYF,TGTGCCAGCAGCTTAAATCCGGGCCGAGCCGCAGATACGCAGTATTTT
NA,TRBV2,TRBD1,TRBJ1-4,CASRDRWAGEKLFF,TGTGCCAGCAGGGACAGGTGGGCTGGGGAAAAACTGTTTTTT
few,TRBV6-6,NA,TRBJ2-7,CASSYDSGYEQYF,TGTGCCAGCAGTTACGATAGCGGCTACGAGCAGTACTTC
NA,TRBV19,NA,TRBJ2-4,CASSLSSGAKNIQYF,TGTGCCAGTAGTTTGTCGTCCGGGGCCAAAAACATTCAGTACTTC
NA,TRBV10-1,TRBD1,TRBJ2-5,CASSDEGAAVETQYF,TGCGCCAGCAGTGACGAGGGGGCAGCAGTGGAGACCCAGTACTTC
NA,TRBV7-9,NA,TRBJ1-2,CASSLTGSGDYGYTF,TGTGCCAGCAGCTTAACGGGGTCAGGGGATTATGGCTACACCTTC
few,TRBV19,NA,TRBJ1-2,CASSTLQGGGYTF,TGTGCCAGTAGTACCCTACAGGGAGGTGGCTACACCTTC
medium-sized,TRBV29-1,TRBD1,TRBJ2-5,CSVEPGQGQGYQETQYF,TGCAGCGTCGAACCGGGACAGGGACAAGGGTACCAAGAGACCCAGTACTTC
NA,TRBV9,TRBD1,TRBJ2-3,CASSGQGSTDTQYF,TGTGCCAGCAGCGGACAGGGTAGCACAGATACGCAGTATTTT
NA,TRBV7-8,NA,TRBJ2-6,CASSIYWFPQSRANVLTF,TGTGCCAGCAGCATATACTGGTTCCCACAAAGTCGGGCCAACGTCCTGACTTTC
few,TRBV10-3,TRBD2,TRBJ2-1,CAISMTSGRAGEQFF,TGTGCCATCAGTATGACTAGCGGGAGGGCGGGTGAGCAGTTCTTC
NA,TRBV7-2,NA,TRBJ1-4,CASSSRRAANEKLFF,TGTGCCAGCAGCTCCAGGAGGGCAGCTAATGAAAAACTGTTTTTT
NA,TRBV5-5,NA,TRBJ1-2,CASSLARGGNYGYTF,TGTGCCAGCAGCTTGGCTCGGGGAGGGAACTATGGCTACACCTTC
NA,TRBV7-9,TRBD2,TRBJ2-7,CASSLRAGGPRGEQYF,TGTGCCAGCAGCTTGAGAGCGGGAGGCCCCAGGGGCGAGCAGTACTTC
NA,TRBV5-3,NA,TRBJ2-7,CARSLGVGDYEQYF,TGTGCCAGAAGCTTGGGAGTAGGGGACTACGAGCAGTACTTC
NA,TRBV7-9,NA,TRBJ2-7,CASSRDGYYEQYF,TGTGCCAGCAGCCGGGACGGATACTACGAGCAGTACTTC
NA,TRBV5-4,NA,TRBJ2-7,CASSSSLGGGSYEQYF,TGTGCCAGCAGCTCTAGTCTGGGAGGTGGGAGCTACGAGCAGTACTTC
NA,TRBV30,TRBD1,TRBJ2-7,CAWDRGLYEQYF,TGTGCCTGGGACAGGGGGCTCTACGAGCAGTACTTC
NA,TRBV2,TRBD2,TRBJ2-3,CAGLPGLHSTDTQYF,TGTGCCGGTCTCCCGGGACTACACAGCACAGATACGCAGTATTTT
NA,TRBV28,NA,TRBJ1-1,CASSSQGPEAFF,TGTGCCAGCAGTTCTCAGGGACCTGAAGCTTTCTTT
NA,TRBV19,NA,TRBJ2-7,CASSITPVRNLYEQYF,TGTGCCAGTAGTATCACCCCCGTCCGAAACCTTTACGAGCAGTACTTC
NA,TRBV18,NA,TRBJ1-1,CASSHDRTEAFF,TGTGCCAGCTCCCATGACAGAACTGAAGCTTTCTTT
NA,TRBV7-3,TRBD2,TRBJ2-5,CASSLAGGRETQYF,TGTGCCAGCAGCTTAGCGGGGGGCCGGGAGACCCAGTACTTC
NA,TRBV27,NA,TRBJ2-2,CASRSPLSGYTGELFF,TGTGCCAGCAGAAGTCCTCTCAGCGGCTACACCGGGGAGCTGTTTTTT
NA,TRBV6-5,NA,TRBJ1-4,CASSYGVNEKLFF,TGTGCCAGCAGTTACGGGGTTAATGAAAAACTGTTTTTT
NA,TRBV7-7,TRBD2,TRBJ2-5,CASSLVPSGKKTQYF,TGTGCTAGCAGCTTAGTCCCTAGCGGGAAAAAGACCCAGTACTTC
NA,TRBV10-3,NA,TRBJ2-3,CAIRLDADTQYF,TGTGCCATCAGACTAGACGCAGATACGCAGTATTTT
NA,TRBV7-2,TRBD2,TRBJ2-7,CASSGASGGDYEQYF,TGTGCCAGCAGCGGCGCTAGCGGGGGGGACTACGAGCAGTACTTC
NA,TRBV12-5,NA,TRBJ2-1,CASGLSMGSYNEQFF,TGTGCTAGTGGTTTGAGTATGGGCTCCTACAATGAGCAGTTCTTC
NA,TRBV9,TRBD2,TRBJ2-7,CASSTGLSGSYEQYF,TGTGCCAGCAGCACAGGACTGAGCGGGAGTTACGAGCAGTACTTC
NA,TRBV18,NA,TRBJ2-2,CASSTGTGELFF,TGTGCCAGCTCAACAGGGACCGGGGAGCTGTTTTTT
NA,TRBV27,NA,TRBJ2-2,CASSNSGRRAVNTGELFF,TGTGCCAGCAGTAATTCGGGGCGGCGGGCCGTGAACACCGGGGAGCTGTTTTTT
NA,TRBV6-1,NA,TRBJ1-2,CASSEAHGYTF,TGTGCCAGCAGTGAAGCTCATGGCTACACCTTC
NA,TRBV7-2,NA,TRBJ2-7,CASSLSRIAMGEQYF,TGTGCCAGCAGCTTATCCAGAATAGCCATGGGGGAGCAGTACTTC
NA,TRBV7-2,TRBD2,TRBJ2-2,CASSARLAGTGELFF,TGTGCCAGCAGCGCCCGACTAGCGGGAACCGGGGAGCTGTTTTTT
NA,TRBV19,NA,TRBJ2-1,CASGSVWGFRNNEQFF,TGTGCCAGTGGGTCGGTGTGGGGATTTCGGAACAATGAGCAGTTCTTC
NA,TRBV5-6,NA,TRBJ2-1,CASSLLALTSSYNEQFF,TGTGCCAGCAGCTTGTTGGCGCTAACGAGCTCCTACAATGAGCAGTTCTTC
few,TRBV10-2,NA,TRBJ1-1,CASSGQKRTEAFF,TGCGCCAGCAGTGGACAGAAGAGGACTGAAGCTTTCTTT
NA,TRBV19,TRBD1,TRBJ1-3,CASSKTGVGNTIYF,TGTGCCAGTAGCAAGACAGGGGTTGGAAACACCATATATTTT
NA,TRBV6-1,TRBD1,TRBJ2-7,CASGTTGTGVYEQYF,TGTGCCAGCGGTACGACGGGGACAGGGGTTTACGAGCAGTACTTC
NA,TRBV13,NA,TRBJ1-4,CASSFLGEGYEKLFF,TGTGCCAGCAGCTTTCTAGGGGAGGGGTATGAAAAACTGTTTTTT
NA,TRBV5-4,TRBD2,TRBJ2-5,CASTRDTSGDPYQETQYF,TGTGCCAGCACCCGAGACACTAGCGGGGATCCCTACCAAGAGACCCAGTACTTC
NA,TRBV5-5,TRBD2,TRBJ2-7,CASSWGASGYEQYF,TGTGCCAGCAGCTGGGGCGCTAGCGGGTACGAGCAGTACTTC
NA,TRBV6-6,TRBD1,TRBJ2-7,CASSPGQGNYEQYF,TGTGCCAGCAGCCCAGGACAGGGCAACTACGAGCAGTACTTC